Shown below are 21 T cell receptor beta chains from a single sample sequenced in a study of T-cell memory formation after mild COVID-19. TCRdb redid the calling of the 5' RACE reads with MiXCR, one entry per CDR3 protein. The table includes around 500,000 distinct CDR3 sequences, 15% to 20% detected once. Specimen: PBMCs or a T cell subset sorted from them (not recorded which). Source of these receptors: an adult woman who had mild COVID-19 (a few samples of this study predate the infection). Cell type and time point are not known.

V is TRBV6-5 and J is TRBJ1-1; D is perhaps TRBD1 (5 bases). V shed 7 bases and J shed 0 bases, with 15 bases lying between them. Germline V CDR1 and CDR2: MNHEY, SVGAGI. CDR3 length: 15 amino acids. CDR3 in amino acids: CASKRGVRVNTEAFF. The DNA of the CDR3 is TGTGCCAGCAAACGAGGGGTGAGGGTGAACACTGAAGCTTTCTTT.

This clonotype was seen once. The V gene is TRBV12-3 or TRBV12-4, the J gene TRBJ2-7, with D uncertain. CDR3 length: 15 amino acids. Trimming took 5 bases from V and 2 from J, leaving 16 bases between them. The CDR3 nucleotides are TGTGCCAGCAGTACCCCCAGGTTATTAGCCTACGAGCAGTACTTC. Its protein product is CASSTPRLLAYEQYF.

The CDR3 reads CASKLGTEAFF. CDR3 in DNA: TGTGCCAGCAAATTAGGGACTGAAGCTTTCTTT. V and J are TRBV27 and TRBJ1-1; D unresolved. The CDR3 is 11 residues long. CDR1 is MNHEY and CDR2 is SMNVEV in the germline V gene (reference sequence). Between the trimmed V and J ends, which lost 7 bases and 5 bases, there was a span of 8 bases.

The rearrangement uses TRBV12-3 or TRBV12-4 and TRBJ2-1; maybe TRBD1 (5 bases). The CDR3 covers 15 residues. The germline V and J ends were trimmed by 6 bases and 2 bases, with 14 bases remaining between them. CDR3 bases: TGTGCCAGCAGACTCGACAGCACAACCTACAATGAGCAGTTCTTC. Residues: CASRLDSTTYNEQFF.

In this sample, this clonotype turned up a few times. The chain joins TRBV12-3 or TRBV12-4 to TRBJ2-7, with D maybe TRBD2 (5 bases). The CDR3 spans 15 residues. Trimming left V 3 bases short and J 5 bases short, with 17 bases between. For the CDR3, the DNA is TGTGCCAGCAGTTTGAGGGCTGGAACATGGAACGAGCAGTACTTC. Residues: CASSLRAGTWNEQYF.

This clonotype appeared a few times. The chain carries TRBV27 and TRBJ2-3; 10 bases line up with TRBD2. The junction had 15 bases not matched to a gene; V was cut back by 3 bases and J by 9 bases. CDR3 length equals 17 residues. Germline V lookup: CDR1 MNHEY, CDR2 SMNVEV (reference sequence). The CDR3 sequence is CASSFPGSGGAEATQYF. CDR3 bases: TGTGCCAGCAGTTTCCCAGGGAGCGGGGGGGCGGAGGCCACGCAGTATTTT.

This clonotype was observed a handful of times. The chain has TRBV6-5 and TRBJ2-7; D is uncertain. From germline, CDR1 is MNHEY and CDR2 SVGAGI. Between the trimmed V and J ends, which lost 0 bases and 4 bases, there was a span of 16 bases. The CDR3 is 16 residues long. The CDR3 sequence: CASSYSNPLPIYEQYF. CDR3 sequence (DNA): TGTGCCAGCAGTTACTCGAATCCCCTTCCCATTTACGAGCAGTACTTC.

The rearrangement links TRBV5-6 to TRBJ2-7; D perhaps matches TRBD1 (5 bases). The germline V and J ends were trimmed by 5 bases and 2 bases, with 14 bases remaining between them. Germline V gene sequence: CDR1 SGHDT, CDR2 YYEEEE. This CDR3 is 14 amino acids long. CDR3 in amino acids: CASRVGAGTYEQYF. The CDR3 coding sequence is TGTGCCAGCAGGGTTGGGGCAGGGACCTACGAGCAGTACTTC.

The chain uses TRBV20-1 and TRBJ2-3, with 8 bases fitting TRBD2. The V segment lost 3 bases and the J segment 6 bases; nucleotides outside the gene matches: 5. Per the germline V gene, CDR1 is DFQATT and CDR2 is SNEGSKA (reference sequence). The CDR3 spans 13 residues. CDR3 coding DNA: TGCAGTGCTAGGGTAGCGGGACGGGATACGCAGTATTTT. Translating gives CSARVAGRDTQYF.

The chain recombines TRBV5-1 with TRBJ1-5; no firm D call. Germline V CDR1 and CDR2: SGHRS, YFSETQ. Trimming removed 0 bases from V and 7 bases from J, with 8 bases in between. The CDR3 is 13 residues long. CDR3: CASSLGGLQPQHF. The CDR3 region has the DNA TGCGCCAGCAGCTTGGGGGGTCTCCAGCCCCAGCATTTT. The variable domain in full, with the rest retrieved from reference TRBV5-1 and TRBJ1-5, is KAGVTQTPRYLIKTRGQQVTLSCSPISGHRSVSWYQQTPGQGLQFLFEYFSETQRNKGNFPGRFSGRQFSNSRSEMNVSTLELGDSALYLCASSLGGLQPQHFGDGTRLSIL.

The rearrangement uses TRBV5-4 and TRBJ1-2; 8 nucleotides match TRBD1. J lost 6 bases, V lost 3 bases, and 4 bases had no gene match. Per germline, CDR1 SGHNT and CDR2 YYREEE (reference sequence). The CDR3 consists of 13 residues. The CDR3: CASSSGTGNGYTF. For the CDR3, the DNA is TGTGCCAGCAGCTCGGGGACAGGCAATGGCTACACCTTC.

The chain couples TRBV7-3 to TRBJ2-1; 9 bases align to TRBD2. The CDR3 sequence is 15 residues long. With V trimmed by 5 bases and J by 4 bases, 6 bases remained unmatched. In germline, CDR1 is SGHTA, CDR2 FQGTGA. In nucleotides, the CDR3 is TGTGCCAGCAGCGTAGGACTAGCGCAGTACAATGAGCAGTTCTTC. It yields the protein CASSVGLAQYNEQFF.

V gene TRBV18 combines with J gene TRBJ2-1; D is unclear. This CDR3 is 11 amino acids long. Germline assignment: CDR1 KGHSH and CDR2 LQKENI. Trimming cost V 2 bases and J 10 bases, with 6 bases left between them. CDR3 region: CASSPAQEQFF. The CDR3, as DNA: TGTGCCAGCTCACCAGCCCAGGAGCAGTTCTTC.

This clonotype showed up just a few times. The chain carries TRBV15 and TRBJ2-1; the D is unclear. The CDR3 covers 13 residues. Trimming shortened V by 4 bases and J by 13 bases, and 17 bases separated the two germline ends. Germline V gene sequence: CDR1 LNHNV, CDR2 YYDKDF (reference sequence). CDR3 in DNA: TGTGCCACCAGCAACGGTCGACCCCTCGGTCAGTTCTTC. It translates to CATSNGRPLGQFF.

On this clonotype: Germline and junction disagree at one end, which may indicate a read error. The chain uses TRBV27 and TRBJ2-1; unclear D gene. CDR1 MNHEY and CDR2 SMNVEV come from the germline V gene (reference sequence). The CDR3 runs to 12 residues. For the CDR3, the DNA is TGTGCCAGCAGTTTAAGACTCAATGAGCAGTTATTC. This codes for CASSLRLNEQLF.

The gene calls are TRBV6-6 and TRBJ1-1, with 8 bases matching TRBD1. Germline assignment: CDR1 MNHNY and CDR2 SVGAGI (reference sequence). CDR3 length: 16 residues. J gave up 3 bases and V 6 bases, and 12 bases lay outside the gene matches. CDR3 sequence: CASRSRQGRGDTEAFF. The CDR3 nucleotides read TGTGCCAGCAGATCACGACAGGGGCGCGGGGACACTGAAGCTTTCTTT.

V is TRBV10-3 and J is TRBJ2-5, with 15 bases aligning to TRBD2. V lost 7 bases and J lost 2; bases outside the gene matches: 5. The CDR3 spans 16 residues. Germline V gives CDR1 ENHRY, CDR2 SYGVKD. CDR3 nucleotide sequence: TGTGCCATCACCCCGGGACTAGCGGGAGGTCAAGAGACCCAGTACTTC. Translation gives CAITPGLAGGQETQYF.

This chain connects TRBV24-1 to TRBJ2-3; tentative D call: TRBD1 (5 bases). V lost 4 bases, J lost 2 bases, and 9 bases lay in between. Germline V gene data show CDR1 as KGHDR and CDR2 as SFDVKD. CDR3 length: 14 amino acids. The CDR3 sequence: CATSDGHITDTQYF. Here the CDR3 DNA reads TGTGCCACCAGTGACGGACACATCACAGATACGCAGTATTTT.

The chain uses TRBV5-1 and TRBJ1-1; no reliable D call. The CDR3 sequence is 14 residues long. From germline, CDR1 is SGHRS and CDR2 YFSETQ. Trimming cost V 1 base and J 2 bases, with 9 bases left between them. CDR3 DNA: TGCGCCAGCAGCTTGTATCCGGTAAACACTGAAGCTTTCTTT. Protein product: CASSLYPVNTEAFF.

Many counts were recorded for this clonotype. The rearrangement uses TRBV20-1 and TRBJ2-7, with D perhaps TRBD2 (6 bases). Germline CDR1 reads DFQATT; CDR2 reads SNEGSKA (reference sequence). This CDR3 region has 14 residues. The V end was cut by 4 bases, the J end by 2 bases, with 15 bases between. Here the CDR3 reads CSAIISGPPYEQYF. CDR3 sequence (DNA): TGCAGTGCTATAATTAGCGGCCCTCCCTACGAGCAGTACTTC.

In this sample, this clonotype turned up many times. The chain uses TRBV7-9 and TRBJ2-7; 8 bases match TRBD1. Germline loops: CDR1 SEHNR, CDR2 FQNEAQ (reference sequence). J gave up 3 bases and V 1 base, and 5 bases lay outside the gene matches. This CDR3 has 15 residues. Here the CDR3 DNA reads TGTGCCAGCAGCTTAGGGGCAGGGGGCTTCTACGAGCAGTACTTC. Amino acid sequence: CASSLGAGGFYEQYF.